What follows describes a single T cell receptor beta chain. The antigen it recognizes is unknown. Per-base qualities were not stored, and no clone one base away is much larger. Libraries were prepared through PCR. TCRdb names Illumina HiSeq 4000 as the instrument used. High-throughput sequencing was used to profile the TCR beta-chain CDR3 region of every patient. As for the authors' bioinformatics: The researchers built a classifier to tell apart papillary thyroid cancer patients with distant metastasis, based on CDR3 differences among clinicopathological groups. The Shannon index was used to measure repertoire diversity, and the Morisita-Horn index was used to measure how similar tumor and blood repertoires were. TCRdb applied fastp at Q25 and MiXCR to the public reads, then kept only in-frame beta chains. The V and J calls shown here were made by TCRdb, not taken from the authors' results. A total of 84,000 or so clones appear in this sample, roughly 8.6% of them only once. The top ten constitute 8.8% of the sample.

No patient had received any treatment before thyroid surgery. Using T-cell receptor beta sequencing, the researchers looked back retrospectively at clinical samples from patients, gathered between about 2011 and 2018. This record belongs to a study of metastatic and nonmetastatic thyroid tumors (TCRdb year 2020). In terms of the full investigation: For patients with malignant and with benign thyroid disease, the researchers compared repertoires between peripheral blood samples and tumor or nodule tissue samples.

Results and caveats for the whole study, not just this receptor: In both blood and tumor samples, malignant tumors were reported to have significantly higher TCR beta diversity than benign nodules.

Sequences were obtained from blood. The TCR comes from a female donor with papillary thyroid cancer or a benign thyroid nodule (not recorded which). Some clones in this sample may be carry-over from other donors' samples.

At the DNA level, the sequence is TGTGCCCTAGGACAGCTGAACACTGAAGCTTTCTTT. Translated, this is CALGQLNTEAFF. Rearrangement joined TRBV30 to TRBJ1-1; a weak D assignment points to TRBD1 (6 bases agree). Trimming removed 8 bases from V and 0 bases from J, leaving 10 bases between the germline ends. From the germline V gene (reference sequence), CDR1 is GTSNPN and CDR2 is SVGIG. The cysteine opens and the phenylalanine closes a CDR3 of 12 amino acids. The sequence is cut down to CDR3 DNA, 36 bases in frame from base 1.